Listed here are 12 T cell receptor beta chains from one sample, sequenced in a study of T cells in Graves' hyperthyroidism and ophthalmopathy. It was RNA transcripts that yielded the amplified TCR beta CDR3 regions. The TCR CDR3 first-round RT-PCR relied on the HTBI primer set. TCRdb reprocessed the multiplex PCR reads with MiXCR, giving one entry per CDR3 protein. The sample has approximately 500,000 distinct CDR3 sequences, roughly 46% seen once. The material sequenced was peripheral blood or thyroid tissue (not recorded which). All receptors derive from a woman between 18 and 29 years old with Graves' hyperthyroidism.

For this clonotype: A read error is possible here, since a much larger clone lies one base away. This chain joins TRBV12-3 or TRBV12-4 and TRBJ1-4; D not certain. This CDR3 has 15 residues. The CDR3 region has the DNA TGTGCCACCCGGAGTAACGGCCAGTCTAATGAAAAACCGTTTTTT. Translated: CATRSNGQSNEKPFF.

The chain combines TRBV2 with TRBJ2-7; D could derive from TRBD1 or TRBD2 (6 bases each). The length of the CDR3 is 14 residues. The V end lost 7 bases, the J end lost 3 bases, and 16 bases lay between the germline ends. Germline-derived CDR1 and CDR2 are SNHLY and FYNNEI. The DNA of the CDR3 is TGTGCCAGCAACTTAGGAGGGGACAACTACGAGCAGTACTTC. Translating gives CASNLGGDNYEQYF. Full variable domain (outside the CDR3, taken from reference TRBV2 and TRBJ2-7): EPEVTQTPSHQVTQMGQEVILRCVPISNHLYFYWYRQILGQKVEFLVSFYNNEISEKSEIFDDQFSVERPDGSNFTLKIRSTKLEDSAMYFCASNLGGDNYEQYFGPGTRLTVT.

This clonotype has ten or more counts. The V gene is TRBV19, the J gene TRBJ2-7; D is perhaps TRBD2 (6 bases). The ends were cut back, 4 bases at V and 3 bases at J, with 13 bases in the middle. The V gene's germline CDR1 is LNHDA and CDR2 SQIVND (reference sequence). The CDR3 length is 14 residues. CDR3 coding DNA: TGTGCCAGTAGTACCCCGGGAGCCAGCTACGAGCAGTACTTC. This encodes CASSTPGASYEQYF.

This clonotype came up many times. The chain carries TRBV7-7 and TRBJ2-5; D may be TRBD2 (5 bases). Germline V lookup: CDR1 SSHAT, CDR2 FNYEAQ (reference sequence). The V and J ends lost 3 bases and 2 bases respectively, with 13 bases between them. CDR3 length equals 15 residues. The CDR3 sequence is CASSLTPGYQETQYF. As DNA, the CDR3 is TGTGCCAGCAGCTTGACTCCGGGATATCAAGAGACCCAGTACTTC.

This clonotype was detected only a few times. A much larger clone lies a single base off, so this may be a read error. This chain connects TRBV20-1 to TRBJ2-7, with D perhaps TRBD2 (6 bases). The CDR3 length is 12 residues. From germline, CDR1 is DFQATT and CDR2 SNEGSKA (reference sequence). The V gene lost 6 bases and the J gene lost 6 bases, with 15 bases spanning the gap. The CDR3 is CSAMAGRSEQYF. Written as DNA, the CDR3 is TGCAGTGCCATGGCGGGGCGTTCCGAGCAGTACTTC.

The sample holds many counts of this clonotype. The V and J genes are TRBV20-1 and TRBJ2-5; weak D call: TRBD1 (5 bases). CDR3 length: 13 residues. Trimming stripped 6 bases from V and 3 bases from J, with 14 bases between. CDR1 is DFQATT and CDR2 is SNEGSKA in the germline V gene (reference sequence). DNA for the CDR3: TGCAGTGCCACCGCCCAGGGTGAAGAGACCCAGTACTTC. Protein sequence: CSATAQGEETQYF.

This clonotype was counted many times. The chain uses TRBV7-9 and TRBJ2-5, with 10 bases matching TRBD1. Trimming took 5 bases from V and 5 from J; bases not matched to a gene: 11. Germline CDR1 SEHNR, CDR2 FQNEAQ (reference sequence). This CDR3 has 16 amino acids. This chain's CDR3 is CASSPLTGGQTETQYF. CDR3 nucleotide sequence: TGTGCCAGCAGCCCGCTGACAGGGGGCCAAACGGAGACCCAGTACTTC.

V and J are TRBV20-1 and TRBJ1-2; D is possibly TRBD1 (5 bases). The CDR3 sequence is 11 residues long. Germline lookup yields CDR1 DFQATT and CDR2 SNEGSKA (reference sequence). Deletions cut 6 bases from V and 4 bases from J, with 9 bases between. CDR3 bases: TGCAGTGCCGGGGCGGGCTATGGCTACACCTTC. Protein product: CSAGAGYGYTF.

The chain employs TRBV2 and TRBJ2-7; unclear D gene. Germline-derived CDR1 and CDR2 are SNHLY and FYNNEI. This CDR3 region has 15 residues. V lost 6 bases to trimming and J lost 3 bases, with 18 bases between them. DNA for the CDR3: TGTGCCAGCAGCCAAGATGCGGAAGATGTCTACGAGCAGTACTTC. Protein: CASSQDAEDVYEQYF.

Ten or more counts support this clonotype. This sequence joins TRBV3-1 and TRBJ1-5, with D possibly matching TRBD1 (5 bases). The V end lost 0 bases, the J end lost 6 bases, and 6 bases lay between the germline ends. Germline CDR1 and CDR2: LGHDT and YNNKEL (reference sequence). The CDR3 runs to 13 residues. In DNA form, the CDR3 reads TGTGCCAGCAGCCAAGAAAGGGGTCAGCCCCAGCATTTT. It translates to CASSQERGQPQHF.

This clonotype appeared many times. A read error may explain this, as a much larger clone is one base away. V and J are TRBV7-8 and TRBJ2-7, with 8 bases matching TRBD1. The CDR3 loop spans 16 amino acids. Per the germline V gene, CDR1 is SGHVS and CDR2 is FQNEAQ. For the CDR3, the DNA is TGTACCAGCAGCTTAGCGCATGGACAGGGAACCTACGAGCAGTACTTC. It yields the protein CTSSLAHGQGTYEQYF.

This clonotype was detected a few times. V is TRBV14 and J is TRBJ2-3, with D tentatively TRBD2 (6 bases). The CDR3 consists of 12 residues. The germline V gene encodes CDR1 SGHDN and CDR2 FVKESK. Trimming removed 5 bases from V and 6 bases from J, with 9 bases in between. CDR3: CASSAGLDTQYF. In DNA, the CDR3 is TGTGCCAGCAGCGCGGGACTGGATACGCAGTATTTT.